This T cell receptor beta chain was captured by sequencing in a study of cytomegalovirus exposure and HLA in healthy donors. Study results and limitations: Earlier findings revealed that most TCR beta V segments proved productive either about 87% or about 30% of the time. An analysis was carried out later, and it reportedly showed fewer N-insertions in an Asian-associated ancestry cluster than the 666-donor mean.

On this clone itself: Its antigen is not known.

This CDR3 contains 15 residues. V gave up 1 base and J gave up 0 bases, with 10 bases separating them. Germline V gene data show CDR1 as SGHKS and CDR2 as YYEKEE (reference sequence). The primer mix had 60 Vbeta and 13 Jbeta primers. Clones were sequenced by immunoSEQ multiplex PCR, and TCRdb holds only the in-frame ones, with some missing. Of over 90,000 clones listed, 81% are singletons. This clonotype originated in a man in his forties or fifties in good health and CMV-seropositive. Sequencing was performed on PBMCs. The chain employs TRBV5-5 and TRBJ1-1, with D possibly being TRBD1 (5 bases). CDR3: CASSLSGRVNTEAFF. In nucleotides, the CDR3 is TGTGCCAGCAGCTTGAGTGGCAGGGTGAACACTGAAGCTTTCTTT.